A single sample gave rise to the 26 T cell receptor beta chains below, sequenced in a study of blood T cell repertoires in COVID-19. Only in-frame clones appear in the TCRdb table, and some are missing; sequencing was by immunoSEQ multiplex PCR. The data show roughly 330,000 clones, over 75% seen once. Material for sequencing was PBMCs or T cells enriched from blood (not recorded which). The receptors were gathered from a man younger than 40 who had recovered from COVID-19.

The chain links TRBV5-4 to TRBJ1-4, with unresolved D. Germline CDR1 is SGHNT and CDR2 is YYREEE (reference sequence). Deletions cut 2 bases from V and 4 bases from J, with 9 bases between. The CDR3 contains 14 residues. The CDR3 DNA reads TGTGCCAGCAGCTTCACTATTGATAATGAAAAACTGTTTTTT. This gives the protein CASSFTIDNEKLFF.

Only one count was recorded for this clone. This chain connects TRBV10-3 to TRBJ2-1; D may be TRBD2 (6 bases). Trimming took 10 bases from V and 5 from J, leaving 15 bases between them. CDR1 ENHRY and CDR2 SYGVKD come from the germline V gene. The CDR3 length is 13 residues. The CDR3 bases are TGTGCCACCCGAATGATAGCGGACAATGAGCAGTTCTTC. Translation gives CATRMIADNEQFF.

The gene calls are TRBV27 and TRBJ1-2; D perhaps matches TRBD1 (6 bases). This CDR3 spans 14 amino acids. Trimming cost V 2 bases and J 8 bases, with 15 bases left between them. The germline CDR1 and CDR2 sequences are MNHEY and SMNVEV (reference sequence). The CDR3 nucleotides are TGTGCCAGCAGTTTACTCCGGGGGGCGGGCGGCTACACCTTC. Residues: CASSLLRGAGGYTF.

The chain employs TRBV6-5 and TRBJ2-1; 9 nucleotides line up with TRBD1. Germline trimming cut 5 bases from V and 10 bases from J; bases unmatched to any gene: 3. Germline lookup yields CDR1 MNHEY and CDR2 SVGAGI. CDR3 size: 12 residues. The CDR3 coding sequence is TGTGCCAGCAGTCCAACAGGGGGCGAGCAGTTCTTC. As protein: CASSPTGGEQFF.

The chain links TRBV7-2 to TRBJ2-5; no clear D gene. Germline V CDR1 and CDR2: SGHTA, FQGNSA. V was pared by 5 bases and J by 2 bases, with 18 bases between. The CDR3 runs to 16 residues. CDR3 protein: CASSLIAGRAQETQYF. As DNA, the CDR3 is TGTGCCAGCAGCCTAATAGCCGGAAGAGCTCAAGAGACCCAGTACTTC.

The J gene is TRBJ2-3, the V gene TRBV6-5; 7 nucleotides agree with TRBD2. This CDR3 comprises 15 residues. Germline V lookup: CDR1 MNHEY, CDR2 SVGAGI. The V and J ends lost 8 bases and 4 bases, in that order; junction bases with no gene match: 12. Here the CDR3 reads CASPPGRGLPDTQYF. In DNA form, the CDR3 reads TGTGCCAGCCCCCCGGGGCGGGGGTTGCCAGATACGCAGTATTTT.

The chain links TRBV7-9 to TRBJ1-1, with 8 bases identical to TRBD1. Trimming at V came to 5 bases and at J to 1 base, leaving 9 bases not matched to a gene. The CDR3 consists of 16 residues. Germline values: CDR1 SEHNR, CDR2 FQNEAQ (reference sequence). The CDR3, as DNA: TGTGCCAGCAGCCCCCCGGGACAGGAGAGGAACACTGAAGCTTTCTTT. Translation gives CASSPPGQERNTEAFF.

This clone has more than one count but fewer than ten. This chain joins TRBV10-3 and TRBJ1-3; no firm D call. Germline V CDR1 and CDR2: ENHRY, SYGVKD. Trimming took off 6 bases at V and 0 bases at J, with 12 bases between the two ends. The CDR3 is made up of 15 amino acids. Here the CDR3 reads CAISHPRDSGNTIYF. The CDR3 DNA reads TGTGCCATCAGCCACCCGCGAGACTCTGGAAACACCATATATTTT.

The chain combines TRBV30 with TRBJ2-3, with D possibly being TRBD1 (6 bases). Per the germline V gene, CDR1 is GTSNPN and CDR2 is SVGIG (reference sequence). CDR3 size: 15 residues. V lost 0 bases to trimming and J lost 4 bases, with 14 bases between them. The DNA for the CDR3 is TGTGCCTGGAGTGTAGGACAGCGTTGGGCAGATACGCAGTATTTT. It is translated as CAWSVGQRWADTQYF. Drawing the rest from reference TRBV30 and TRBJ2-3, the complete variable domain is SQTIHQWPATLVQPVGSPLSLECTVEGTSNPNLYWYRQAAGRGLQLLFYSVGIGQISSEVPQNLSASRPQDRQFILSSKKLLLSDSGFYLCAWSVGQRWADTQYFGPGTRLTVL.

The chain uses TRBV28 and TRBJ2-1; 8 nucleotides agree with TRBD1. Germline lookup yields CDR1 MDHEN and CDR2 SYDVKM. The CDR3 is 13 residues long. J was trimmed by 4 bases and V by 4 bases; bases with no gene match: 0. In DNA, the CDR3 is TGTGCCAGCAGTTGGGACAGGTACAATGAGCAGTTCTTC. It specifies CASSWDRYNEQFF.

The chain has TRBV28 and TRBJ1-4, with D unresolved. The CDR3 loop spans 13 amino acids. Germline CDR1 is MDHEN and CDR2 is SYDVKM. V lost 4 bases to trimming and J lost 9 bases, with 12 bases between them. CDR3 nucleotides: TGTGCCAGCAGTTGGGCCCTGGCCCAAAAACTGTTTTTT. Translated, it gives CASSWALAQKLFF.

V gene TRBV3-1 (or the pseudogene TRBV3-2) combines with J gene TRBJ1-1; D possibly corresponds to TRBD1 (6 bases). The CDR3 runs 14 residues. The V end lost 4 bases, the J end lost 1 base, and 10 bases lay between the germline ends. CDR1 LGHDT and CDR2 YNNKEL come from the germline V gene (reference sequence). CDR3 DNA: TGTGCCAGCAGCCCGGGACATCCGAACACTGAAGCTTTCTTT. Protein sequence: CASSPGHPNTEAFF.

The rearrangement links TRBV4-1 to TRBJ2-3, with TRBD1 matching 7 bases. There are 17 residues in the CDR3. The V segment lost 1 base and the J segment 6 bases; nucleotides outside the gene matches: 13. From germline, CDR1 is MGHRA and CDR2 YSYEKL. CDR3 in amino acids: CASSQANPLGTVDTQYF. The CDR3 nucleotides read TGCGCCAGCAGCCAAGCGAACCCCCTGGGGACAGTGGATACGCAGTATTTT.

This chain connects TRBV19 to TRBJ1-4; a possible D gene is TRBD1 (5 bases). The CDR3 loop spans 17 amino acids. From germline, CDR1 is LNHDA and CDR2 SQIVND (reference sequence). V gave up 7 bases and J gave up 0 bases, with 18 bases separating them. The CDR3 coding sequence is TGTGCCAGTAAAGGGGCAGGGCTCACCGCAACTAATGAAAAACTGTTTTTT. It encodes CASKGAGLTATNEKLFF. The whole variable domain, remainder taken from reference TRBV19 and TRBJ1-4, is DGGITQSPKYLFRKEGQNVTLSCEQNLNHDAMYWYRQDPGQGLRLIYYSQIVNDFQKGDIAEGYSVSREKKESFPLTVTSAQKNPTAFYLCASKGAGLTATNEKLFFGSGTQLSVL.

The rearrangement uses TRBV10-2 and TRBJ2-6, with TRBD1 matching 12 bases. Germline CDR1 reads WSHSY; CDR2 reads SAAADI. With 7 bases clipped from V and 0 bases from J, the junction kept 10 bases outside the gene matches. This CDR3 comprises 19 residues. CDR3: CASTGTGGLKRSGANVLTF. The CDR3 bases are TGCGCCAGCACCGGGACAGGGGGCCTAAAACGCTCTGGGGCCAACGTCCTGACTTTC.

This chain joins TRBV6-5 and TRBJ2-3, with 7 nucleotides matching TRBD2. The germline V gene has CDR1 MNHEY and CDR2 SVGAGI. Unmatched junction bases numbered 2, after V lost 5 bases and J lost 3 bases. CDR3 length: 13 residues. CDR3 bases: TGTGCCAGCAGTCTCGGGGGGACAGATACGCAGTATTTT. Protein sequence: CASSLGGTDTQYF.

The chain is built from TRBV30 and TRBJ2-7, with 9 bases that match TRBD1. The J segment lost 4 bases and the V segment lost 2 bases, leaving 3 bases of the junction unmatched. Germline CDR1 GTSNPN, CDR2 SVGIG (reference sequence). The CDR3 is 13 residues long. The CDR3 nucleotides are TGTGCCTGGAGTTTGGACAGGGGATACGAGCAGTACTTC. Translating it yields CAWSLDRGYEQYF.

This clone was counted a few times. The CDR3 DNA follows: TGCGCCAGCAGTAGGGACAGTTCGGTCAATGAGCAGTTCTTC. This codes for CASSRDSSVNEQFF. The V and J genes are TRBV5-1 and TRBJ2-1, with TRBD1 matching 7 bases. The junction had 8 bases not matched to a gene; V was cut back by 5 bases and J by 6 bases. CDR3 length: 14 residues. CDR1 is SGHRS and CDR2 is YFSETQ in the germline V gene. The entire variable domain, with the rest obtained from reference TRBV5-1 and TRBJ2-1, is as follows: KAGVTQTPRYLIKTRGQQVTLSCSPISGHRSVSWYQQTPGQGLQFLFEYFSETQRNKGNFPGRFSGRQFSNSRSEMNVSTLELGDSALYLCASSRDSSVNEQFFGPGTRLTVL.

Details on this clone: Distinct nucleotide sequences in the sample also encode this CDR3. The chain carries TRBV7-9 and TRBJ1-2, with 8 positions matching TRBD1. V lost 5 bases to trimming and J lost 4 bases; unmatched junction nucleotides: 6. This CDR3 region has 14 residues. The germline V gene encodes CDR1 SEHNR and CDR2 FQNEAQ (reference sequence). This chain's CDR3 is CASSPGQGGYGYTF. The CDR3 region has the DNA TGTGCCAGCAGCCCAGGACAGGGCGGCTATGGCTACACCTTC.

This clone occurred once. The CDR3, as DNA: TGTGCCAGCAGTTACGACGGCGGGGGCTCTGGGGAAAAACTGTTTTTT. It specifies CASSYDGGGSGEKLFF. The chain employs TRBV6-6 and TRBJ1-4; maybe TRBD1 (6 bases). The V end was cut by 2 bases, the J end by 8 bases, with 18 bases between. Germline CDR1 and CDR2: MNHNY and SVGAGI (reference sequence). The CDR3 contains 16 residues.

This chain joins TRBV4-1 and TRBJ2-1; TRBD1 might be the D (5 bases). The V end lost 3 bases, the J end lost 4 bases, and 13 bases lay between the germline ends. Germline V CDR1 and CDR2: MGHRA, YSYEKL. The CDR3 is made up of 15 amino acids. CDR3: CASSHDDDSYNEQFF. The CDR3 nucleotides read TGCGCCAGCAGCCATGACGACGACAGTTACAATGAGCAGTTCTTC.

The chain uses TRBV3-1 (or the pseudogene TRBV3-2) and TRBJ2-5; 12 nucleotides agree with TRBD2. Germline loops: CDR1 LGHDT, CDR2 YNNKEL (reference sequence). The CDR3 loop spans 19 amino acids. V gave up 1 base and J gave up 0 bases; unmatched junction bases: 9. CDR3 nucleotide sequence: TGTGCCAGCAGCCAAGTCTGGGCTAGCGGGGGGGAGTACCAAGAGACCCAGTACTTC. Translation gives CASSQVWASGGEYQETQYF.

This chain connects TRBV5-4 to TRBJ2-5; 9 bases match TRBD1. The CDR3 totals 15 residues. Germline V gene sequence: CDR1 SGHNT, CDR2 YYREEE (reference sequence). The trim removed 0 bases at V and 2 bases at J, leaving 2 bases unmatched. The CDR3 coding sequence is TGTGCCAGCAGCTTGGAGGGGACAGGGCAAGAGACCCAGTACTTC. This codes for CASSLEGTGQETQYF.

The CDR3 DNA reads TGTGCCAGCAGCCCCGGTAGTAGCGGGGGGGGGTACCAAGAGACCCAGTACTTC. The encoded protein is CASSPGSSGGGYQETQYF. The genes are TRBV5-4 and TRBJ2-5; TRBD2 aligns across 11 bases. J lost 0 bases, V lost 4 bases, and 11 bases had no gene match. The CDR3 spans 18 residues. Germline CDR1 SGHNT, CDR2 YYREEE (reference sequence).

This chain joins TRBV29-1 and TRBJ2-7; unclear D gene. Germline V gene lookup returns CDR1 SQVTM and CDR2 ANQGSEA. V dropped 4 bases and J dropped 0 bases, with 7 bases sitting between them. This CDR3 is 12 amino acids long. CDR3 loop: CSVGRSSYEQYF. The CDR3 nucleotides read TGCAGCGTTGGTAGGAGCTCCTACGAGCAGTACTTC.

This clone has just a few counts. The chain combines TRBV27 with TRBJ1-6, with D uncertain. Per the germline V gene, CDR1 is MNHEY and CDR2 is SMNVEV (reference sequence). This CDR3 has 14 amino acids. V lost 4 bases, J lost 10 bases, and 14 bases lay in between. CDR3 residues: CASSSPLSLSPLHF. The CDR3 region has the DNA TGTGCCAGCAGTTCTCCTCTTTCGTTATCACCCCTCCACTTT.